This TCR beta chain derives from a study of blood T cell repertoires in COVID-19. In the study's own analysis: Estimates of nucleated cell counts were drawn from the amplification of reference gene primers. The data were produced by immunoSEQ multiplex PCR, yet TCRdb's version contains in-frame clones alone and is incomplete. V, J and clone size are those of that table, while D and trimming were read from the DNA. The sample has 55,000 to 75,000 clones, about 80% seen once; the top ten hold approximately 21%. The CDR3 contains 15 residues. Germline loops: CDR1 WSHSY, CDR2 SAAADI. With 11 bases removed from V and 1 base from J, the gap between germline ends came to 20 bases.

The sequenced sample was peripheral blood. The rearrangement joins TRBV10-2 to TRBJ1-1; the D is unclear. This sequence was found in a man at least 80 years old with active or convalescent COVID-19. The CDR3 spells CAHSSENRGNTEAFF. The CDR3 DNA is TGCGCCCACTCAAGCGAGAACCGCGGGAACACTGAAGCTTTCTTT.